A selection of T cell receptor beta chains follows, all from one sample in a study of siplizumab effects on memory and regulatory T cells. Sequenced by immunoSEQ multiplex PCR; TCRdb stores in-frame clones only, minus some. The sample shows roughly 97,000 clones, about 94% of them seen only once. The sequencing input was Tregs sorted from blood. The source of these receptors is a human donor in good health. The CDR3 runs from the conserved cysteine through the conserved F or W. The D gene is left open where the match is weak. Clone size is given for some rows only: seen once, a few or many times, or a class if the clone is expanded.

j_call clone_size v_call d_call cdr3_aa cdr3_nt
TRBJ2-1 NA TRBV9 NA CASSGGTGLLAIGQFF TGTGCCAGCAGCGGCGGAACAGGGCTGTTGGCAATCGGGCAGTTCTTC
TRBJ2-3 NA TRBV7-9 NA CASSLGQVGGTQYF TGTGCCAGCAGCTTAGGTCAGGTCGGCGGTACGCAGTATTTT
TRBJ1-2 NA TRBV5-1 TRBD1 CASSLGQGRIYGYTF TGCGCCAGCAGCTTGGGACAGGGTAGGATCTATGGCTACACCTTC
TRBJ1-3 NA TRBV18 NA CASSPWRVLSSGNTIYF TGTGCCAGCTCACCTTGGAGGGTCCTAAGCTCTGGAAACACCATATATTTT
TRBJ1-1 NA TRBV19 NA CAIKKQGRSATEAFF TGTGCCATAAAAAAGCAGGGGAGATCTGCCACTGAAGCTTTCTTT
TRBJ2-5 NA TRBV18 NA CASSPAGEETQYF TGTGCCAGCTCACCGGCCGGGGAAGAGACCCAGTACTTC
TRBJ2-7 NA TRBV5-5 NA CASSDVIPSYEQYF TGTGCCAGCAGCGATGTTATCCCTTCCTACGAGCAGTACTTC
TRBJ1-2 NA TRBV5-6 NA CASSPAGGNYGYTF TGTGCCAGCAGCCCGGCCGGAGGAAACTATGGCTACACCTTC
TRBJ2-5 NA TRBV28 TRBD2 CASRRPLGLATPRYQETQYF TGTGCCAGCAGGAGACCCCTTGGACTAGCGACACCTCGGTACCAAGAGACCCAGTACTTC
TRBJ2-7 NA TRBV21-1 NA CASSLHSDRFSYEQYF TGTGCCAGCAGCTTACACTCGGACAGGTTCTCCTACGAGCAGTACTTC
TRBJ2-5 NA TRBV10-3 TRBD1 CASRAGGETQYF TGTGCCTCAAGGGCAGGGGGAGAGACCCAGTACTTC
TRBJ2-7 once TRBV11-2 TRBD1 CASSYQTGHEQYF TGTGCCAGCAGCTACCAGACAGGGCACGAGCAGTACTTC
TRBJ2-2 NA TRBV27 TRBD1 CASSIIAGTGNSGELFF TGTGCCAGCAGTATAATAGCCGGGACAGGGAATAGCGGGGAGCTGTTTTTT
TRBJ2-7 NA TRBV4-2 TRBD1 CASSPRTGSYEQYF TGTGCCAGCAGCCCCAGGACAGGGTCCTACGAGCAGTACTTC
TRBJ2-1 once TRBV5-1 NA CASSLAGLEAQMRFF TGCGCCAGCAGCTTGGCCGGTTTGGAGGCGCAAATGCGGTTCTTC
TRBJ2-1 NA TRBV10-3 TRBD1 CAISRQGGHNEQFF TGTGCCATCAGTAGACAGGGGGGCCACAATGAGCAGTTCTTC
TRBJ2-2 NA TRBV19 TRBD1 CASSISQGSNTGELFF TGTGCCAGTAGTATATCACAGGGGAGTAACACCGGGGAGCTGTTTTTT
TRBJ1-6 few TRBV10-2 TRBD1 CASSRQGDNSPLHF TGCGCCAGCAGTAGACAGGGGGATAATTCACCCCTCCACTTT
TRBJ1-2 NA TRBV27 NA CASSFWPSLYGYTF TGTGCCAGCAGTTTCTGGCCCTCCCTCTATGGCTACACCTTC
TRBJ1-5 NA TRBV27 NA CAGSPFVTRGADQPQHF TGTGCCGGCAGTCCTTTCGTCACCAGGGGAGCGGATCAGCCCCAGCATTTT
TRBJ1-5 NA TRBV7-8 TRBD1 CASSLRGQPQHF TGTGCCAGCAGCCTCAGGGGGCAGCCCCAGCATTTT
TRBJ2-3 NA TRBV19 TRBD1 CASSLQGYTDTQYF TGTGCCAGTAGTTTACAGGGGTACACAGATACGCAGTATTTT
TRBJ1-2 NA TRBV5-1 NA CASSLEGDYGYTF TGCGCCAGCAGCTTGGAGGGGGACTATGGCTACACCTTC
TRBJ2-7 NA TRBV29-1 TRBD2 CSVSSGSEQYF TGCAGCGTTTCTAGCGGAAGCGAGCAGTACTTC
TRBJ2-1 NA TRBV20-1 NA CSAAGVGRPFF TGCAGTGCTGCGGGCGTTGGAAGACCGTTCTTC